This T cell receptor (beta chain) comes out of a study of glioma-infiltrating T cells. General study findings and limits: Gliomas, especially low-grade, showed above-expected tissue-blood divergence; non-neoplastic patients showed below. Tissue and blood shared very few CDR3 sequences.

This clonotype was observed many times. No antigen is known for it. Using RNA template, CDR3s of TCR alpha and beta were amplified with iRepertoire arm-PCR. Tissue mRNA or PBMC total RNA, roughly 100-400 ng, went into one-step reverse transcription and amplification. TCRdb redid the calling of the multiplex PCR reads with MiXCR, one entry per CDR3 protein. This sample has some 190,000 distinct CDR3 sequences; approximately 30% occur once, and the top ten carry roughly a fifth. Deletions cut 3 bases from V and 0 bases from J, with 10 bases between. CDR3 length: 14 residues. From germline, CDR1 is DFQATT and CDR2 SNEGSKA (reference sequence).

The sequence was obtained from a human donor with low-grade glioma or glioblastoma, undergoing nonglioma brain surgery, or in good health (not recorded which). The chain uses TRBV20-1 and TRBJ2-3; D gene unclear. Input material: glioma tissue, nonneoplastic brain tissue, or PBMCs (not recorded which). The CDR3 DNA sequence: TGCAGTGCTAGGGACCAGATCAGCACAGATACGCAGTATTTT. Residues: CSARDQISTDTQYF.